These 19 T cell receptor beta chains share one sample of origin, sequenced in a study of blood T cell repertoires in COVID-19. Clones were read by immunoSEQ multiplex PCR, and TCRdb kept only the in-frame ones, dropping some. The sample holds roughly 320,000 clones, 80% to 90% seen once. The sample was peripheral blood. The origin of the receptors is a woman between 45 and 60 years old with COVID-19, enrolled during active disease.

The chain recombines TRBV5-5 with TRBJ2-3; 7 bases agree with TRBD2. This CDR3 is 16 amino acids long. Germline trimming cut 2 bases from V and 1 base from J; bases unmatched to any gene: 7. Germline V CDR1 and CDR2: SGHKS, YYEKEE (reference sequence). The CDR3 sequence: CASSFYGRGGTDTQYF. In DNA form, the CDR3 reads TGTGCCAGCAGCTTTTATGGGAGGGGTGGCACAGATACGCAGTATTTT.

The rearrangement joins TRBV6-5 to TRBJ1-1, with TRBD1 matching 9 bases. Per the germline V gene, CDR1 is MNHEY and CDR2 is SVGAGI. With 0 bases clipped from V and 5 bases from J, the junction kept 7 bases outside the gene matches. The CDR3 contains 16 residues. The CDR3 is CASSYSTTGGFTEAFF. DNA of the CDR3: TGTGCCAGCAGTTACTCTACCACAGGGGGCTTTACTGAAGCTTTCTTT.

The chain couples TRBV7-3 to TRBJ2-3; tentative D call: TRBD2 (7 bases). Trimming took 5 bases from V and 0 from J, leaving 18 bases between them. Germline values: CDR1 SGHTA, CDR2 FQGTGA. This CDR3 has 17 amino acids. CDR3 amino acids: CASSAAGASSSTDTQYF. CDR3 DNA: TGTGCCAGCAGCGCCGCGGGGGCTAGTTCTAGCACAGATACGCAGTATTTT.

The chain employs TRBV30 and TRBJ2-7; the D gene is possibly TRBD2 (6 bases). The germline V and J ends were trimmed by 2 bases and 3 bases, with 14 bases remaining between them. The germline V gene encodes CDR1 GTSNPN and CDR2 SVGIG (reference sequence). The CDR3 sequence is 14 residues long. The CDR3 sequence: CAWSRGTEIYEQYF. The CDR3 DNA reads TGTGCCTGGAGTCGCGGGACGGAGATCTACGAGCAGTACTTC.

The J gene is TRBJ1-6, the V gene TRBV2; no clear D gene. V was clipped by 6 bases and J by 6 bases, with 12 bases between them. CDR1 is SNHLY and CDR2 is FYNNEI in the germline V gene. CDR3 size: 14 residues. The CDR3 bases are TGTGCCAGCAGAGAGGACTCACCTAATTCACCCCTCCACTTT. It specifies CASREDSPNSPLHF.

J is TRBJ1-6 and V is TRBV4-1, with D possibly TRBD1 on 6 matching bases. V lost 0 bases and J lost 14, with 29 bases in between. The CDR3 contains 19 residues. Looked up from germline, CDR1 is MGHRA and CDR2 is YSYEKL. The CDR3 protein is CASSQERKTGDLTVMALHF. Written as DNA, the CDR3 is TGCGCCAGCAGCCAAGAACGGAAGACAGGCGACCTCACAGTCATGGCCCTCCACTTT.

This sequence joins TRBV7-6 and TRBJ2-1; the match to TRBD2 covers 8 bases. The trim removed 5 bases at V and 5 bases at J, leaving 11 bases unmatched. This CDR3 has 16 residues. Germline V gene data show CDR1 as SGHVS and CDR2 as FNYEAQ. CDR3 nucleotides: TGTGCCAGCAGCCGACTACTAGCGGCCCTGAACAATGAGCAGTTCTTC. Its translation is CASSRLLAALNNEQFF. Combining the CDR3 with reference TRBV7-6 and TRBJ2-1 gives the whole variable domain GAGVSQSPRYKVTKRGQDVALRCDPISGHVSLYWYRQALGQGPEFLTYFNYEAQQDKSGLPNDRFSAERPEGSISTLTIQRTEQRDSAMYRCASSRLLAALNNEQFFGPGTRLTVL.

J is TRBJ2-1 and V is TRBV5-4, with D perhaps TRBD1 (5 bases). The germline CDR1 and CDR2 sequences are SGHNT and YYREEE (reference sequence). The CDR3 is 13 residues long. V lost 2 bases to trimming and J lost 10 bases, with 13 bases between them. In nucleotides, the CDR3 is TGTGCCAGCAGCTTCTCAGGGTTCGGAGAGCAGTTCTTC. Its protein product is CASSFSGFGEQFF.

The J gene is TRBJ2-7, the V gene TRBV6-2 or TRBV6-3, with D hard to call. Germline values: CDR1 MNHEY, CDR2 SVGEGT. Trimming shortened V by 2 bases and J by 7 bases, and 12 bases separated the two germline ends. The CDR3 runs 13 residues. As DNA, the CDR3 is TGTGCCAGCAGTTACACCGGAGTCGGGGAGCAGTACTTC. Amino acids: CASSYTGVGEQYF.

This chain links TRBV24-1 with TRBJ1-1, with 7 bases aligning to TRBD1. The CDR3 contains 12 residues. Germline CDR1 KGHDR, CDR2 SFDVKD. Trimming cost V 12 bases and J 1 base; bases outside gene matches: 4. CDR3 nucleotide sequence: TGTGCCGCCGGGACAGAGAACACTGAAGCTTTCTTT. Residues: CAAGTENTEAFF.

This clone was detected once. The chain carries TRBV21-1 and TRBJ2-5; TRBD1, the table's D call, lacks a check against the DNA. TRBV21-1 is reported as a pseudogene. The CDR3 spans 16 residues. Here the CDR3 DNA reads TGTGCCAGCAGCAAAGTCCAGGGGACAGATAAAGAGACCCAGTACTTC. This codes for CASSKVQGTDKETQYF.

This chain links TRBV3-1 (or the pseudogene TRBV3-2) with TRBJ1-6, with 7 bases matching TRBD1. CDR1 and CDR2 (germline): LGHDT, YNNKEL (reference sequence). The CDR3 length is 16 residues. Trimming removed 5 bases from V and 6 bases from J; junction bases left unmatched: 10. CDR3 sequence reads: CASSYRQGLGNSPLHF. CDR3 coding DNA: TGTGCCAGCAGCTACCGACAGGGTCTTGGTAATTCACCCCTCCACTTT.

This clone was found a few times. V and J are TRBV6-2 or TRBV6-3 and TRBJ1-5, with D perhaps matching TRBD1 (5 bases). Germline CDR1 MNHEY, CDR2 SVGEGT. V was cut by 0 bases and J by 1 base, with 13 bases left in between. The CDR3 loop spans 17 amino acids. The CDR3 loop reads CASSYSPWDLSNQPQHF. CDR3 sequence (DNA): TGTGCCAGCAGTTACTCGCCTTGGGACTTAAGCAATCAGCCCCAGCATTTT.

This clone was seen many times. J is TRBJ2-7 and V is TRBV11-2; 10 nucleotides match TRBD1. The V and J ends lost 1 base and 7 bases, in that order; junction bases with no gene match: 10. The germline V gene encodes CDR1 SGHAT and CDR2 FQNNGV. CDR3 length: 16 residues. The CDR3 region is CASSLGAGTGVWEQYF. The CDR3 DNA is TGTGCCAGCAGCTTAGGAGCCGGGACAGGGGTCTGGGAGCAGTACTTC.

The rearrangement joins TRBV18 to TRBJ2-7, with 8 positions matching TRBD1. This CDR3 is 15 amino acids long. Trimming at V came to 0 bases and at J to 2 bases, leaving 3 bases not matched to a gene. Germline lookup yields CDR1 KGHSH and CDR2 LQKENI. CDR3 loop: CASSPPQGATYEQYF. The CDR3 DNA sequence: TGTGCCAGCTCACCACCGCAGGGGGCGACCTACGAGCAGTACTTC.

The chain has TRBV7-2 and TRBJ2-3; D possibly corresponds to TRBD2 (6 bases). Germline-derived CDR1 and CDR2 are SGHTA and FQGNSA. V lost 1 base, J lost 12 bases, and 11 bases lay in between. CDR3 size: 12 residues. CDR3 residues: CASSLDWDSQYF. Here the CDR3 DNA reads TGTGCCAGCAGCTTAGATTGGGACTCTCAGTATTTT.

This clone was seen only once. This rearrangement joins TRBV30 to TRBJ1-2, with 9 bases aligning to TRBD1. CDR1 is GTSNPN, CDR2 SVGIG, per germline (reference sequence). The V and J ends lost 6 bases and 2 bases, in that order; junction bases with no gene match: 7. The CDR3 sequence is 14 residues long. CDR3 sequence: CACTAGTGNYGYTF. Here the CDR3 DNA reads TGTGCCTGCACTGCCGGGACAGGGAACTATGGCTACACCTTC.

V usage is TRBV6-2 or TRBV6-3 and J usage is TRBJ2-1, with D possibly being TRBD2 (5 bases). Looked up from germline, CDR1 is MNHEY and CDR2 is SVGEGT. V was pared by 9 bases and J by 6 bases, with 12 bases between. The CDR3 consists of 12 residues. CDR3 nucleotides: TGTGCCAGTAGCGAGAGGAGCAATGAGCAGTTCTTC. Amino acid sequence: CASSERSNEQFF.

This clone has a handful of counts. The rearrangement joins TRBV19 to TRBJ2-6; 7 bases are shared with TRBD1. Germline loops: CDR1 LNHDA, CDR2 SQIVND (reference sequence). The CDR3 spans 15 residues. J was trimmed by 2 bases and V by 6 bases; bases with no gene match: 4. The CDR3 region is CASRTTGPGANVLTF. Here the CDR3 DNA reads TGTGCCAGTAGGACGACAGGGCCTGGGGCCAACGTCCTGACTTTC.